The clone carrying this T cell receptor (beta chain) came up a few times. Its antigen is undetermined. Produced via immunoSEQ multiplex PCR; TCRdb's table is partial and in-frame only. The table records 30,000 to 45,000 clones, 80% to 90% of them present only once. CDR1 is SGHVS, CDR2 FNYEAQ, per germline. The J segment lost 5 bases and the V segment lost 2 bases, leaving 6 bases of the junction unmatched. CDR3 length: 15 residues. This sample is drawn from a study of PD-L1 blockade in urothelial cancer. Study summary: Most patients, about nine tenths of the roughly 30, were males with bladder-origin cancer. T cells were recovered from blood samples at a median of 141,255. The study, taken as a whole, reports: Those with durable benefit had larger increases in tumor-associated blood clones at 3 weeks.

The sequenced sample was PBMCs, obtained around atezolizumab (anti-PD-L1) treatment. V is TRBV7-6 and J is TRBJ2-5; TRBD2 agrees at 9 bases. The sequence was collected from a man in his fifties or sixties with urothelial cancer. The CDR3 coding sequence is TGTGCCAGCAGCTTAAAAGCGGGGGGCTGGGAGACCCAGTACTTC. This sequence encodes CASSLKAGGWETQYF. Full variable domain (remainder filled in from reference TRBV7-6 and TRBJ2-5): GAGVSQSPRYKVTKRGQDVALRCDPISGHVSLYWYRQALGQGPEFLTYFNYEAQQDKSGLPNDRFSAERPEGSISTLTIQRTEQRDSAMYRCASSLKAGGWETQYFGPGTRLLVL.